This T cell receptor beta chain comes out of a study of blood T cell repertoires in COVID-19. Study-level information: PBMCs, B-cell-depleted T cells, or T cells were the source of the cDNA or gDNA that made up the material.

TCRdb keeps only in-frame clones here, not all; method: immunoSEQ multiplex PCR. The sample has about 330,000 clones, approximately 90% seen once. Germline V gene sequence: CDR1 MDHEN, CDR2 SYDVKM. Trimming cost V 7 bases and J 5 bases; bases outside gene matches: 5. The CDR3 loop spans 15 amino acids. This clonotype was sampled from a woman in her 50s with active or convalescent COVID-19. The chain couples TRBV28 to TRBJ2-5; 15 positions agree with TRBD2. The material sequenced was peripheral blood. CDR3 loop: CASTGLAGGHETQYF. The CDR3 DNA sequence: TGTGCCAGCACGGGACTAGCGGGAGGTCACGAGACCCAGTACTTC. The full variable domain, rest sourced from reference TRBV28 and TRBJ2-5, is DVKVTQSSRYLVKRTGEKVFLECVQDMDHENMFWYRQDPGLGLRLIYFSYDVKMKEKGDIPEGYSVSREKKERFSLILESASTNQTSMYLCASTGLAGGHETQYFGPGTRLLVL.